These 21 T cell receptor beta chains were all obtained from the same sample, sequenced in a study of shared clonotypes between healthy human individuals. The assay was immunoSEQ multiplex PCR, and TCRdb's table has in-frame clones only and misses some. The repertoire holds about 700,000 clones, with under 95% as singletons. CD8 cells classed as naive were CD45RO-negative and positively selected for CCR7, excluding terminally differentiated effector memory CD45RA+ cells. Sequences were obtained from naive CD8+ T cells sorted from blood. The receptor source for this set is a man aged 25 to 40 in good health.

A remark on this clone: The sample has other DNA sequences that encode this CDR3 too. The J gene is TRBJ2-7, the V gene TRBV27; 13 bases align to TRBD2. The germline V gene has CDR1 MNHEY and CDR2 SMNVEV (reference sequence). The CDR3 is 16 residues long. V shed 2 bases, J shed 2 bases, and the junction held 3 bases outside the gene matches. The CDR3 reads CASSLEGTSGAYEQYF. The CDR3 DNA follows: TGTGCCAGCAGTTTAGAGGGGACTAGCGGGGCCTACGAGCAGTACTTC.

This chain uses TRBV29-1 with TRBJ2-1; D possibly uses TRBD1 or TRBD2 (6 bases each). The CDR3 is made up of 14 amino acids. The ends were cut back, 2 bases at V and 10 bases at J, with 18 bases in the middle. Germline lookup yields CDR1 SQVTM and CDR2 ANQGSEA. In DNA form, the CDR3 reads TGCAGCGTTGAATGGGGGCTCGGGAGCGGGGAGCAGTTCTTC. This translates into CSVEWGLGSGEQFF.

This chain connects TRBV13 to TRBJ2-7; TRBD1 matches at 8 bases. The CDR3 is 12 residues long. Germline CDR1 is PRHDT and CDR2 is FYEKMQ (reference sequence). V shed 4 bases, J shed 6 bases, and the junction held 2 bases outside the gene matches. The CDR3, as DNA: TGTGCCAGCAGCTCCGACAGGGGCGAGCAGTACTTC. This translates into CASSSDRGEQYF.

The chain uses TRBV14 and TRBJ2-1; 10 bases line up with TRBD2. The V and J ends lost 2 bases and 4 bases, in that order; junction bases with no gene match: 2. Germline CDR1 reads SGHDN; CDR2 reads FVKESK. The CDR3 consists of 15 residues. The CDR3 reads CASSQYSGRYNEQFF. CDR3 bases: TGTGCCAGCAGCCAATATAGCGGGAGGTACAATGAGCAGTTCTTC.

V usage is TRBV7-6 and J usage is TRBJ2-1, with 11 positions matching TRBD1. Germline values: CDR1 SGHVS, CDR2 FNYEAQ. This CDR3 has 17 residues. V lost 5 bases to trimming and J lost 5 bases; unmatched junction nucleotides: 11. The CDR3 is CASSLTRDRGKDNEQFF. CDR3 nucleotide sequence: TGTGCCAGCAGCCTAACCCGGGACAGGGGGAAGGACAATGAGCAGTTCTTC.

The V call is TRBV7-8, the J call TRBJ2-2, with 10 bases matching TRBD2. The V gene's germline CDR1 is SGHVS and CDR2 FQNEAQ. V shed 5 bases, J shed 5 bases, and the junction held 5 bases outside the gene matches. The CDR3 length is 15 residues. The CDR3 loop reads CASSPRTSGTGELFF. The CDR3 DNA follows: TGTGCCAGCAGCCCCCGGACTAGCGGAACCGGGGAGCTGTTTTTT.

Concerning this clone itself: Distinct nucleotide sequences in the sample also encode this CDR3. This chain links TRBV29-1 with TRBJ2-7, with 10 bases matching TRBD2. CDR3 length: 14 amino acids. In germline, CDR1 is SQVTM, CDR2 ANQGSEA. V was pared by 3 bases and J by 0 bases, with 2 bases of the junction left unmatched. The CDR3 loop reads CSVEGTSDSYEQYF. The CDR3 DNA reads as TGCAGCGTTGAGGGGACTAGCGACTCCTACGAGCAGTACTTC.

V is TRBV6-6 and J is TRBJ2-2, with TRBD2 matching over 11 bases. Germline-derived CDR1 and CDR2 are MNHNY and SVGAGI (reference sequence). The V segment lost 2 bases and the J segment 4 bases; nucleotides outside the gene matches: 3. This CDR3 has 16 amino acids. CDR3 amino acids: CASSYHGTSGTGELFF. The CDR3 DNA reads as TGTGCCAGCAGTTACCACGGGACTAGCGGCACCGGGGAGCTGTTTTTT.

This chain uses TRBV5-5 with TRBJ2-7, with D tentatively TRBD2 (5 bases). The CDR3 extends over 16 amino acids. Trimming took 4 bases from V and 2 from J, leaving 19 bases between them. The V gene's germline CDR1 is SGHKS and CDR2 YYEKEE (reference sequence). CDR3 region: CASSSLIERLPYEQYF. The CDR3 coding sequence is TGTGCCAGCAGCAGCTTAATAGAGCGGCTACCCTACGAGCAGTACTTC.

The chain has TRBV9 and TRBJ2-7, with D possibly being TRBD2 (5 bases). V was trimmed by 3 bases and J by 1 base, leaving 14 bases between them. CDR3 length: 15 amino acids. Germline V gene lookup returns CDR1 SGDLS and CDR2 YYNGEE. The CDR3 DNA is TGTGCCAGCAGCGCCGGAGTAGGAGGTTCCTACGAGCAGTACTTC. Amino acids: CASSAGVGGSYEQYF.

In this sample, this clone turned up once. V gene TRBV7-3 combines with J gene TRBJ2-7; 8 nucleotides agree with TRBD2. The CDR3 totals 14 residues. Germline loops: CDR1 SGHTA, CDR2 FQGTGA. V dropped 5 bases and J dropped 3; count of bases not matched to a gene: 6. The CDR3 sequence is CASSLAGGNYEQYF. The CDR3 DNA follows: TGTGCCAGCAGCCTAGCGGGTGGGAACTACGAGCAGTACTTC.

This chain connects TRBV5-6 to TRBJ2-1; D is perhaps TRBD2 (6 bases). V was pared by 2 bases and J by 0 bases, with 15 bases between. Germline V gives CDR1 SGHDT, CDR2 YYEEEE. CDR3 length: 17 residues. Here the CDR3 DNA reads TGTGCCAGCAGCTTCGACTGGGGGGAAAGCTCCTACAATGAGCAGTTCTTC. This sequence encodes CASSFDWGESSYNEQFF.

V and J are TRBV19 and TRBJ2-7, with 9 positions matching TRBD1. Germline V lookup: CDR1 LNHDA, CDR2 SQIVND (reference sequence). The CDR3 is 13 amino acids. Losses at the gene ends were 5 bases for V and 3 bases for J; bases not matched to a gene: 2. Here the CDR3 reads CASSRQGVYEQYF. CDR3 in DNA: TGTGCCAGTAGTCGACAGGGGGTCTACGAGCAGTACTTC.

The chain combines TRBV18 with TRBJ2-5; D is unclear. The CDR3 runs 11 residues. Germline CDR1 KGHSH, CDR2 LQKENI. Trimming shortened V by 4 bases and J by 6 bases, and 6 bases separated the two germline ends. The CDR3 is CASSLKKTQYF. The DNA of the CDR3 is TGTGCCAGCTCACTGAAAAAGACCCAGTACTTC.

This clone appeared a few times. This chain joins TRBV7-7 and TRBJ1-2; no clear D. The V and J ends lost 1 base and 4 bases respectively, with 13 bases between them. The CDR3 has 15 residues. CDR1 is SSHAT and CDR2 is FNYEAQ in the germline V gene (reference sequence). The CDR3 coding sequence is TGTGCCAGCAGCTTAGAGCCGACATCGGCCTATGGCTACACCTTC. Its translation is CASSLEPTSAYGYTF.

This rearrangement joins TRBV4-3 to TRBJ1-1; D is ambiguous. Germline V lookup: CDR1 LGHNA, CDR2 YSLEER. The CDR3 totals 16 residues. The V and J ends lost 1 base and 1 base respectively, with 13 bases between them. The CDR3 is CASSQGGQVRNTEAFF. The DNA of the CDR3 is TGCGCCAGCAGCCAAGGAGGGCAGGTCCGGAACACTGAAGCTTTCTTT.

This chain uses TRBV29-1 with TRBJ2-5, with TRBD1 matching 8 bases. From germline, CDR1 is SQVTM and CDR2 ANQGSEA. J lost 4 bases, V lost 4 bases, and 11 bases had no gene match. The CDR3 has 15 amino acids. The CDR3 spells CSVVSLQGAGETQYF. The CDR3 DNA sequence: TGCAGCGTTGTCTCCCTGCAGGGGGCGGGAGAGACCCAGTACTTC. The complete variable domain, with remaining parts taken from reference TRBV29-1 and TRBJ2-5, reads SAVISQKPSRDICQRGTSLTIQCQVDSQVTMMFWYRQQPGQSLTLIATANQGSEATYESGFVIDKFPISRPNLTFSTLTVSNMSPEDSSIYLCSVVSLQGAGETQYFGPGTRLLVL.

The chain is built from TRBV7-8 and TRBJ2-3, with 8 bases identical to TRBD1. This CDR3 region has 15 residues. V lost 6 bases to trimming and J lost 3 bases; unmatched junction nucleotides: 8. CDR1 and CDR2 from the germline V gene are SGHVS and FQNEAQ. The CDR3: CASRSRGHMTDTQYF. CDR3 nucleotides: TGTGCCAGCAGGAGCAGGGGGCATATGACAGATACGCAGTATTTT. The complete variable domain, with remaining parts taken from reference TRBV7-8 and TRBJ2-3, reads GAGVSQSPRYKVAKRGQDVALRCDPISGHVSLFWYQQALGQGPEFLTYFQNEAQLDKSGLPSDRFFAERPEGSVSTLKIQRTQQEDSAVYLCASRSRGHMTDTQYFGPGTRLTVL.

J is TRBJ2-7 and V is TRBV7-3, with 9 bases matching TRBD1. Germline lookup yields CDR1 SGHTA and CDR2 FQGTGA. CDR3 length: 16 residues. V lost 4 bases to trimming and J lost 4 bases; unmatched junction nucleotides: 11. The CDR3 spells CASSSYSRGQGYEQYF. CDR3 nucleotide sequence: TGTGCCAGCAGCTCATACTCTCGGGGACAGGGTTACGAGCAGTACTTC.

The chain has TRBV28 and TRBJ2-7; D is perhaps TRBD2 (6 bases). Trimming removed 6 bases from V and 3 bases from J, with 12 bases in between. This CDR3 region has 13 residues. Germline loops: CDR1 MDHEN, CDR2 SYDVKM. This CDR3 reads CASRPGLLYEQYF. In DNA, the CDR3 is TGTGCCAGCAGACCGGGACTCCTCTACGAGCAGTACTTC.

The genes are TRBV29-1 and TRBJ2-2; D not certain. CDR1 is SQVTM and CDR2 is ANQGSEA in the germline V gene. With 5 bases removed from V and 5 bases from J, the gap between germline ends came to 12 bases. The CDR3 has 13 amino acids. This CDR3 reads CSVLFSPTGELFF. Written as DNA, the CDR3 is TGCAGCGTTCTTTTCTCCCCTACCGGGGAGCTGTTTTTT.